What follows are 24 T cell receptor beta chains derived from one specimen sequenced in a study of PD-1 blockade in classical Hodgkin lymphoma. TCRdb's table, derived via immunoSEQ multiplex PCR, lists solely in-frame clones and lacks some. The table has about 14,000 clones, more than 75% seen once; the top ten hold around a quarter. Every patient experienced relapse after autologous stem cell transplantation, and brentuximab vedotin exposure varied. The sample here was peripheral blood mononuclear cells (PBMCs), taken at baseline. These receptors all stem from a human donor with classical Hodgkin lymphoma.

This chain uses TRBV11-1 with TRBJ2-3; D not resolved. Germline V gene lookup returns CDR1 SGHAT and CDR2 FQDESV (reference sequence). With 7 bases removed from V and 4 bases from J, the gap between germline ends came to 6 bases. The CDR3 is made up of 11 amino acids. The CDR3 loop reads CASTTSDTQYF. CDR3 sequence (DNA): TGTGCCAGCACGACTTCAGATACGCAGTATTTT.

The chain couples TRBV19 to TRBJ2-3; the match to TRBD2 covers 15 bases. CDR1 and CDR2 (germline): LNHDA, SQIVND (reference sequence). The V and J ends lost 7 bases and 2 bases, in that order; junction bases with no gene match: 4. The CDR3 consists of 16 residues. CDR3 amino acids: CASTRTSGGATDTQYF. CDR3 coding DNA: TGTGCCAGTACCCGGACTAGCGGGGGGGCCACAGATACGCAGTATTTT.

The count of this clone is one. The chain links TRBV9 to TRBJ1-1; weak D call: TRBD1 (6 bases). V lost 0 bases and J 6 bases, leaving 12 bases between the germline ends. In germline, CDR1 is SGDLS, CDR2 YYNGEE. The CDR3 has 14 amino acids. The CDR3 protein is CASSVEWGQAEAFF. Here the CDR3 DNA reads TGTGCCAGCAGCGTAGAATGGGGGCAGGCTGAAGCTTTCTTT. The entire variable domain, with the rest obtained from reference TRBV9 and TRBJ1-1, is as follows: DSGVTQTPKHLITATGQRVTLRCSPRSGDLSVYWYQQSLDQGLQFLIQYYNGEERAKGNILERFSAQQFPDLHSELNLSSLELGDSALYFCASSVEWGQAEAFFGQGTRLTVV.

V gene TRBV7-3 combines with J gene TRBJ2-7; no clear D gene. V was shortened by 5 bases and J by 4 bases, with 12 bases between the two germline ends. The germline V gene encodes CDR1 SGHTA and CDR2 FQGTGA. CDR3 length equals 13 residues. The CDR3 loop reads CASSPTPLYEQYF. The CDR3, as DNA: TGTGCCAGCAGCCCAACCCCACTGTACGAGCAGTACTTC.

This rearrangement joins TRBV30 to TRBJ1-1; weak D call: TRBD1 (6 bases). The CDR3 loop spans 13 amino acids. V was cut by 4 bases and J by 3 bases, with 12 bases left in between. Germline loops: CDR1 GTSNPN, CDR2 SVGIG (reference sequence). The chain's CDR3 is CAWTPDSYTEAFF. The CDR3 DNA reads TGTGCCTGGACTCCGGACAGTTACACTGAAGCTTTCTTT.

V is TRBV30 and J is TRBJ1-1; a weak D match, TRBD1 (6 bases). CDR3 size: 13 residues. Germline values: CDR1 GTSNPN, CDR2 SVGIG (reference sequence). V was shortened by 2 bases and J by 5 bases, with 12 bases between the two germline ends. CDR3 in DNA: TGTGCCTGGAGTAGGGGGGGCTCAACTGAAGCTTTCTTT. Protein sequence: CAWSRGGSTEAFF.

This clone was recorded only once. This rearrangement joins TRBV10-3 to TRBJ1-6; no clear D. The germline gives CDR1 ENHRY, CDR2 SYGVKD. There are 14 residues in the CDR3. V was clipped by 0 bases and J by 8 bases, with 8 bases between them. The CDR3 nucleotides are TGTGCCATCAGTGAGTCATCGGTAGATTCACCCCTCCACTTT. Protein product: CAISESSVDSPLHF.

This chain connects TRBV5-1 to TRBJ1-1, with 7 bases aligning to TRBD1. Germline CDR1 is SGHRS and CDR2 is YFSETQ. This CDR3 is built from 14 residues. The V and J ends lost 6 bases and 6 bases, in that order; junction bases with no gene match: 11. This chain's CDR3 is CASKYPRGGSEAFF. As DNA, the CDR3 is TGCGCCAGCAAATACCCGAGAGGGGGCTCTGAAGCTTTCTTT.

V is TRBV4-1 and J is TRBJ1-2; D unclear. Germline V gene data show CDR1 as MGHRA and CDR2 as YSYEKL. The V end was cut by 0 bases, the J end by 4 bases, with 9 bases between. The CDR3 covers 14 residues. This CDR3 is CASSQEPGGYGYTF. CDR3 nucleotide sequence: TGCGCCAGCAGCCAAGAGCCGGGCGGCTATGGCTACACCTTC.

J is TRBJ2-2 and V is TRBV19, with D possibly TRBD2 on 6 matching bases. The V end lost 3 bases, the J end lost 4 bases, and 18 bases lay between the germline ends. Germline CDR1 LNHDA, CDR2 SQIVND (reference sequence). This CDR3 has 17 residues. CDR3 in amino acids: CASSISPGGAITGELFF. The CDR3 DNA is TGTGCCAGTAGTATTTCCCCGGGCGGGGCGATCACCGGGGAGCTGTTTTTT.

The rearrangement uses TRBV5-5 and TRBJ2-7; D call uncertain. V lost 0 bases and J 2 bases, leaving 6 bases between the germline ends. CDR1 is SGHKS and CDR2 is YYEKEE in the germline V gene (reference sequence). The length of the CDR3 is 13 residues. CDR3 in amino acids: CASSLDGPYEQYF. As DNA, the CDR3 is TGTGCCAGCAGCTTGGACGGTCCCTACGAGCAGTACTTC.

This chain uses TRBV6-1 with TRBJ2-7, with 11 bases matching TRBD2. The junction had 6 bases not matched to a gene; V was cut back by 3 bases and J by 2 bases. Germline CDR1 reads MNHNS; CDR2 reads SASEGT. This CDR3 has 16 residues. The CDR3 protein is CASSDPLAGDPYEQYF. Here the CDR3 DNA reads TGTGCCAGCAGTGATCCACTAGCGGGGGACCCCTACGAGCAGTACTTC.

The chain carries TRBV7-2 and TRBJ2-1, with TRBD2 identical over 15 bases. Germline CDR1 is SGHTA and CDR2 is FQGNSA. With 5 bases clipped from V and 7 bases from J, the junction kept 9 bases outside the gene matches. The CDR3 is made up of 17 amino acids. The CDR3 here is CASSRDVGLAGGNEQFF. The DNA of the CDR3 is TGTGCCAGCAGCCGAGATGTGGGACTAGCGGGGGGTAATGAGCAGTTCTTC.

This chain joins TRBV7-9 and TRBJ1-1; no reliable D call. There are 14 residues in the CDR3. Trimming stripped 5 bases from V and 1 base from J, with 11 bases between. Germline values: CDR1 SEHNR, CDR2 FQNEAQ (reference sequence). The CDR3 spells CASSQTLANTEAFF. CDR3 bases: TGTGCCAGCAGCCAAACTTTAGCGAACACTGAAGCTTTCTTT.

The chain has TRBV5-1 and TRBJ1-2, with TRBD1 matching over 11 bases. The germline V gene encodes CDR1 SGHRS and CDR2 YFSETQ. V was pared by 7 bases and J by 5 bases, with 7 bases of the junction left unmatched. This CDR3 spans 14 amino acids. CDR3 nucleotides: TGCGCCAGCGGCGGACAGGGGGCGGGATATGGCTACACCTTC. Translating gives CASGGQGAGYGYTF.

J is TRBJ2-6 and V is TRBV9, with 7 bases fitting TRBD2. The CDR3 runs 16 residues. Germline CDR1 is SGDLS and CDR2 is YYNGEE. With V trimmed by 6 bases and J by 0 bases, 6 bases remained unmatched. The CDR3 sequence is CASTRPGGSGANVLTF. The CDR3 bases are TGTGCCAGCACCCGCCCGGGGGGCTCTGGGGCCAACGTCCTGACTTTC. Looking up the rest from reference TRBV9 and TRBJ2-6 gives the full variable domain: DSGVTQTPKHLITATGQRVTLRCSPRSGDLSVYWYQQSLDQGLQFLIQYYNGEERAKGNILERFSAQQFPDLHSELNLSSLELGDSALYFCASTRPGGSGANVLTFGAGSRLTVL.

This clone was detected a few times. The genes are TRBV6-1 and TRBJ2-3; D is unclear. The CDR3 runs 11 residues. Per germline, CDR1 MNHNS and CDR2 SASEGT. Trimming took off 11 bases at V and 0 bases at J, with 6 bases between the two ends. CDR3 bases: TGTGCCGCTGCAAGCACAGATACGCAGTATTTT. This gives the protein CAAASTDTQYF.

This chain links TRBV5-1 with TRBJ2-1; TRBD2 agrees at 7 bases. V lost 5 bases, J lost 3 bases, and 8 bases stayed unmatched. Looked up from germline, CDR1 is SGHRS and CDR2 is YFSETQ. The CDR3 sequence is 15 residues long. CDR3 coding DNA: TGCGCCAGCAGGCTGGGGACGGGGGGCTACAATGAGCAGTTCTTC. Translation: CASRLGTGGYNEQFF.

The gene calls are TRBV4-3 and TRBJ1-2, with TRBD1 matching 7 bases. V was pared by 0 bases and J by 4 bases, with 11 bases of the junction left unmatched. The CDR3 covers 17 residues. The germline CDR1 and CDR2 sequences are LGHNA and YSLEER. This chain's CDR3 is CASSQEVARDSGYGYTF. The CDR3 nucleotides are TGCGCCAGCAGCCAAGAAGTCGCTCGGGACAGCGGCTATGGCTACACCTTC.

The count of this clone is one. The chain carries TRBV7-2 and TRBJ2-6; tentative D call: TRBD1 (5 bases). There are 18 residues in the CDR3. The V end was cut by 5 bases, the J end by 5 bases, with 22 bases between. CDR1 is SGHTA, CDR2 FQGNSA, per germline. The CDR3 loop is CASSPSDRRQSRANVLTF. The DNA for the CDR3 is TGTGCCAGCAGCCCCAGCGACAGACGACAAAGTCGGGCCAACGTCCTGACTTTC.

This rearrangement joins TRBV9 to TRBJ1-3; D not resolved. V dropped 2 bases and J dropped 0 bases, with 9 bases sitting between them. CDR1 and CDR2 (germline): SGDLS, YYNGEE. This CDR3 has 15 residues. The DNA of the CDR3 is TGTGCCAGCAGCGTTGACGGCCACTCTGGAAACACCATATATTTT. Protein sequence: CASSVDGHSGNTIYF. Using reference TRBV9 and TRBJ1-3 for the parts outside the CDR3, the full variable domain is DSGVTQTPKHLITATGQRVTLRCSPRSGDLSVYWYQQSLDQGLQFLIQYYNGEERAKGNILERFSAQQFPDLHSELNLSSLELGDSALYFCASSVDGHSGNTIYFGEGSWLTVV.

V is TRBV11-2 and J is TRBJ2-7; the match to TRBD2 covers 12 bases. V shed 6 bases and J 2 bases; nucleotides not matched to a gene: 2. The CDR3 covers 14 residues. CDR1 and CDR2 (germline): SGHAT, FQNNGV. The CDR3 nucleotides read TGTGCCAGCAGGCTAGCGGGGGGGACCTACGAGCAGTACTTC. Translation: CASRLAGGTYEQYF. Supplemented by reference TRBV11-2 and TRBJ2-7, the full variable domain reads EAGVAQSPRYKIIEKRQSVAFWCNPISGHATLYWYQQILGQGPKLLIQFQNNGVVDDSQLPKDRFSAERLKGVDSTLKIQPAKLEDSAVYLCASRLAGGTYEQYFGPGTRLTVT.

This sequence joins TRBV5-4 and TRBJ2-1; D is uncertain. The germline V and J ends were trimmed by 3 bases and 5 bases, with 3 bases remaining between them. The CDR3 is 11 amino acids. CDR1 and CDR2 from the germline V gene are SGHNT and YYREEE (reference sequence). The CDR3 here is CASSSDNEQFF. The DNA for the CDR3 is TGTGCCAGCAGCTCTGACAATGAGCAGTTCTTC.

CDR3 in amino acids: CASSYGGTEETQYF. CDR3 nucleotides: TGTGCCAGCAGTTACGGCGGGACGGAAGAGACCCAGTACTTC. The chain couples TRBV6-6 to TRBJ2-5, with a tentative D call TRBD2 (6 bases). Germline lookup yields CDR1 MNHNY and CDR2 SVGAGI (reference sequence). V lost 2 bases and J 3 bases, leaving 10 bases between the germline ends. The CDR3 contains 14 residues.